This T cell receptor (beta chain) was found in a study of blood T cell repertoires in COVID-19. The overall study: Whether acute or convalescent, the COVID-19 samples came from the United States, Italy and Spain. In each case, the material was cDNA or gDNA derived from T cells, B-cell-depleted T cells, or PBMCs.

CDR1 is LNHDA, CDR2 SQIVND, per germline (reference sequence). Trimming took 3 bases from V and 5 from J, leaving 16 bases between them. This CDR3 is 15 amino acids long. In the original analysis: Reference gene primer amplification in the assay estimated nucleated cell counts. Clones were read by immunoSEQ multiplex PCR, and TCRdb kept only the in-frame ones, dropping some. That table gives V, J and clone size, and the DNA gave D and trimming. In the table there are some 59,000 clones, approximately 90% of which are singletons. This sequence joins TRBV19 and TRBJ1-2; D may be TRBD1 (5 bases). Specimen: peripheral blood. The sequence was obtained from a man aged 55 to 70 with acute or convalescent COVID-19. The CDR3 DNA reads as TGTGCCAGTAGTATTGGTCCGCGGCAGGGTTATGGCTACACCTTC. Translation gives CASSIGPRQGYGYTF. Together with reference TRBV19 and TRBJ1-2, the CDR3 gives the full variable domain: DGGITQSPKYLFRKEGQNVTLSCEQNLNHDAMYWYRQDPGQGLRLIYYSQIVNDFQKGDIAEGYSVSREKKESFPLTVTSAQKNPTAFYLCASSIGPRQGYGYTFGSGTRLTVV.